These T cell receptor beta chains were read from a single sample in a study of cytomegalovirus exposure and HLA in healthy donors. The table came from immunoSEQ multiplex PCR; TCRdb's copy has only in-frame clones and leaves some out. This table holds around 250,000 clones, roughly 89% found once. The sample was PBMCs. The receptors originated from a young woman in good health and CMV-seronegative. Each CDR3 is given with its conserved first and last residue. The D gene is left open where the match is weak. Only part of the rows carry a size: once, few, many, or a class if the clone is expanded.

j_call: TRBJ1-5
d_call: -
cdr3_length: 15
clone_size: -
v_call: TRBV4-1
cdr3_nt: TGCGCCAGCAGCCAAGATCAGGGCAGGGGACAGCCCCAGCATTTT
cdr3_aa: CASSQDQGRGQPQHF

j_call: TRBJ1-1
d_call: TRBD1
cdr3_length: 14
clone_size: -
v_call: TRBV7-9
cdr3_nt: TGTGCCACCTTGGGCGCAGGGGGTTACACTGAAGCTTTCTTT
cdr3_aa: CATLGAGGYTEAFF

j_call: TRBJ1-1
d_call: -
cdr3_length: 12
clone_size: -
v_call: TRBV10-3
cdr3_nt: TGTGCCATCAGTGGGCCAAACACTGAAGCTTTCTTT
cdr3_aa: CAISGPNTEAFF

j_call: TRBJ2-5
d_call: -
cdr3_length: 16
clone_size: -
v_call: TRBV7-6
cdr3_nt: TGTGCCAGCAGCTTAGTCATCGGGGTGGCCCGAGAGACCCAGTACTTC
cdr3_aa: CASSLVIGVARETQYF

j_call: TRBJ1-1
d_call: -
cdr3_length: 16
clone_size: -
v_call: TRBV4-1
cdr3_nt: TGCGCCAGCAGCCAAGAATTTGGGGGGGGAAACACTGAAGCTTTCTTT
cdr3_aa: CASSQEFGGGNTEAFF

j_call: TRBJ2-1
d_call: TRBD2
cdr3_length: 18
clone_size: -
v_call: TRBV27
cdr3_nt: TGTGCCAGCAGTACCGGAGCGGGGGGCGTTAGCTCCTACAATGAGCAGTTCTTC
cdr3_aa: CASSTGAGGVSSYNEQFF

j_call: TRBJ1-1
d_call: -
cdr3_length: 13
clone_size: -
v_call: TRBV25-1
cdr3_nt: TGTGCCAGCAGGGCTTTGGGCCCTCCCGAAGCTTTCTTT
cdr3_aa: CASRALGPPEAFF

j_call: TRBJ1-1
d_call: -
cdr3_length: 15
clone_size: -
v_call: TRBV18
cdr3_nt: TGTGCCAGCTCACCACGGCTTGGATCGGGCACTGAAGCTTTCTTT
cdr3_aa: CASSPRLGSGTEAFF

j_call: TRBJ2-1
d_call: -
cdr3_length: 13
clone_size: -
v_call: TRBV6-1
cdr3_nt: TGTGCCAGCTGCATCACATATGACAATGAGCAGTTCTTC
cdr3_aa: CASCITYDNEQFF

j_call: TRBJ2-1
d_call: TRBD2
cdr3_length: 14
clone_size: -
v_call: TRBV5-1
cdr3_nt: TGCGCCAGCAGGACTAGCGGGGGGGCCCGCGAGCAGTTCTTC
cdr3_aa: CASRTSGGAREQFF

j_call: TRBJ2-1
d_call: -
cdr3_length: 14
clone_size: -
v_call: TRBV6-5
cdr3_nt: TGTGCCAGCGCCCTAAGCGCCACCTACAATGAGCAGTTCTTC
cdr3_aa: CASALSATYNEQFF

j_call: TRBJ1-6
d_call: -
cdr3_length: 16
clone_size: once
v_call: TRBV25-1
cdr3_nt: TGTGCCAGCAGTGACCTCCAGGGTGGGAATAATTCACCCCTCCACTTT
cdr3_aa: CASSDLQGGNNSPLHF

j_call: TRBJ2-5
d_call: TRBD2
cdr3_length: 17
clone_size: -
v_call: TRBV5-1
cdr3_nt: TGCGCCAGCAGCTTCGGGACTAGCGGGGGGATACAAGAGACCCAGTACTTC
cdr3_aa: CASSFGTSGGIQETQYF

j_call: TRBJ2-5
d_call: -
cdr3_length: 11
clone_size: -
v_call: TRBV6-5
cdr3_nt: TGTGCCAGCAGTTCCCTCATAGCCCAGTACTTC
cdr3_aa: CASSSLIAQYF

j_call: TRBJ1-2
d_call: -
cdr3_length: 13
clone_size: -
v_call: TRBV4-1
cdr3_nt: TGCGCCAGCAGCCAAGACAGGGGTTATGGCTACACCTTC
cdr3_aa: CASSQDRGYGYTF

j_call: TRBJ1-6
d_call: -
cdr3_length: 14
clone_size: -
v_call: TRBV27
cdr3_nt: TGTGCCAGCAAACTGGGGGCCCTTTGGTCACCCCTCCACTTT
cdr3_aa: CASKLGALWSPLHF

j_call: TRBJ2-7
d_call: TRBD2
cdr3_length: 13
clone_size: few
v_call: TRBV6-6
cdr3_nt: TGTGCCAGCAGGAGCAGCGGGGCCTACGAGCAGTACTTC
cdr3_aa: CASRSSGAYEQYF

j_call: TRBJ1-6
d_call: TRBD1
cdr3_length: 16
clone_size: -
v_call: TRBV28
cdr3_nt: TGTGCCAGCAGCGCAATCCCCGGGACAGCTAATTCACCCCTCCACTTT
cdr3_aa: CASSAIPGTANSPLHF

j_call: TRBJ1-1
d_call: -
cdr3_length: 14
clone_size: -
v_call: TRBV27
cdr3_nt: TGTGCCAGCAGCTTAGGGGGGATTGGCACTGAAGCTTTCTTT
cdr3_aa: CASSLGGIGTEAFF

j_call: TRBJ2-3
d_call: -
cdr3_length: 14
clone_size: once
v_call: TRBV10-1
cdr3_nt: TGCGCCAGCAGTGATCTAGGAGGCGCAGATACGCAGTATTTT
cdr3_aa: CASSDLGGADTQYF

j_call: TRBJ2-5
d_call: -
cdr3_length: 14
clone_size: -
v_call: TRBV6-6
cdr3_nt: TGTGCCAGCCTAGGTGGGGGGTACCAAGAGACCCAGTACTTC
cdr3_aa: CASLGGGYQETQYF

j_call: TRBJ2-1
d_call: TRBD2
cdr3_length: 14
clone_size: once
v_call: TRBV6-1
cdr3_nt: TGTGCCAGCAGTGATTGGCAGGGAGGGAATGAGCAGTTCTTC
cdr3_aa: CASSDWQGGNEQFF

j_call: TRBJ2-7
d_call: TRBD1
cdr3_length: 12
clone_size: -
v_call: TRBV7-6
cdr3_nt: TGTGCCAGCAGCTTACAGGGGGCCGAGCAGTACTTC
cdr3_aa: CASSLQGAEQYF

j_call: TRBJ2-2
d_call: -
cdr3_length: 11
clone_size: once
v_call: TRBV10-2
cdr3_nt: TGCGCCAGCGGCGGGGCCGGGGAGCTGTTTTTT
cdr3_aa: CASGGAGELFF

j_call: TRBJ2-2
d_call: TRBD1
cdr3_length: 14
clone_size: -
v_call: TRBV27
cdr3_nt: TGTGCCAGCAGCCCCGGGACAGGGGTCGGGGAGCTGTTTTTT
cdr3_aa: CASSPGTGVGELFF

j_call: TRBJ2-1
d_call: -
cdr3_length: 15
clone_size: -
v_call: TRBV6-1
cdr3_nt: TGTGCCAGCAACCTAGCCCCGGATGCCTACAATGAGCAGTTCTTC
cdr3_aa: CASNLAPDAYNEQFF

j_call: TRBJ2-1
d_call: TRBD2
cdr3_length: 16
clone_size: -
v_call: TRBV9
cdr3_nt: TGTGCCAGCAGCGGCAGACTAGCGGGGGGGTCTAATGAGCAGTTCTTC
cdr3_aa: CASSGRLAGGSNEQFF

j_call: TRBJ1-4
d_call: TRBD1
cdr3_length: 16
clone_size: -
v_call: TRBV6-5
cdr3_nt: TGTGCCAGCAGTTCCCTCACCGCAGGGGGTTATGAAAAACTGTTTTTT
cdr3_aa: CASSSLTAGGYEKLFF

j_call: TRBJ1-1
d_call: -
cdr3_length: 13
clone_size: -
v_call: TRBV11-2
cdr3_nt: TGTGCCAGCAGCCCCGAGGGAAACACTGAAGCTTTCTTT
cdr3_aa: CASSPEGNTEAFF

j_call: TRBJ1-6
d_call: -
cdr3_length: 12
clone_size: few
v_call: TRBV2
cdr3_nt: TGTGCCAGCAGTGAGGGCCCTTCACCCCTCCACTTT
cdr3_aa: CASSEGPSPLHF

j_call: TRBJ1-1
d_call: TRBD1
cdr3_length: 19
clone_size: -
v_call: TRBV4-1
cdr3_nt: TGCGCCAGCAGCCAAGATGGGAGTGGTGGGACAGGGTGGCGCACTGAAGCTTTCTTT
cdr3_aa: CASSQDGSGGTGWRTEAFF

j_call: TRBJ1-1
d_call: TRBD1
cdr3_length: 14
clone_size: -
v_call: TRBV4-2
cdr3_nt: TGTGCCAGCAGCCGTTCAGGGGGCGGGACTGAAGCTTTCTTT
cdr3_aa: CASSRSGGGTEAFF

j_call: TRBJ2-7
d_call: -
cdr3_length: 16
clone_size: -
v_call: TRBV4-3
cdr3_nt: TGCGCCAGCAGCCAAGATCCCCGGGACACCTCCTACGAGCAGTACTTC
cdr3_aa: CASSQDPRDTSYEQYF

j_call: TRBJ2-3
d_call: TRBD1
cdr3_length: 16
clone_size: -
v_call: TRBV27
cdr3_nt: TGTGCCAGCAGTACGCCGGGACAGGGGGCAACAGATACGCAGTATTTT
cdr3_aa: CASSTPGQGATDTQYF

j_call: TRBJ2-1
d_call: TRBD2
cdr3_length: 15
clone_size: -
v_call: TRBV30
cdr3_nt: TGTGCCTGGAGTTCCCGGACTAGCGACTACAATGAGCAGTTCTTC
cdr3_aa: CAWSSRTSDYNEQFF

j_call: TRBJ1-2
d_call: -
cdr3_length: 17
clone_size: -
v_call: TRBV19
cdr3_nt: TGTGCCAGTAGTATCGGTGGCGGCGGGTTTACTAACTATGGCTACACCTTC
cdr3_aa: CASSIGGGGFTNYGYTF

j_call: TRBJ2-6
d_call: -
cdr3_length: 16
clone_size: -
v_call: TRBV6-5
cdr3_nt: TGTGCCAGCAGTTCTCCCCAGAACTCTGGGGCCAACGTCCTGACTTTC
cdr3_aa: CASSSPQNSGANVLTF

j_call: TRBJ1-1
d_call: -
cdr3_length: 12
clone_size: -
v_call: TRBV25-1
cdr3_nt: TGTGCCAGCAATCCGGGGGACACTGAAGCTTTCTTT
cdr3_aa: CASNPGDTEAFF

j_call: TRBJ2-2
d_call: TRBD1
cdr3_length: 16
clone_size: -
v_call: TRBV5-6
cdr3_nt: TGTGCCAGCAGCATCCTTGGACAGGAGAGCACCGGGGAGCTGTTTTTT
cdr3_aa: CASSILGQESTGELFF

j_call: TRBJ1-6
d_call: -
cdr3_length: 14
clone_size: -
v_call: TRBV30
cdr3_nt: TGTGCCTGGAGTGTACCGGTGGGAGGTTCACCCCTCCACTTT
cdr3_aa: CAWSVPVGGSPLHF

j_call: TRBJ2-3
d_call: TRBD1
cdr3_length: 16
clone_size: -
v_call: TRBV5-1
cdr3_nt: TGCGCCAGCAGCTTGGTGGACAGGGTCGCCACAGATACGCAGTATTTT
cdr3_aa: CASSLVDRVATDTQYF

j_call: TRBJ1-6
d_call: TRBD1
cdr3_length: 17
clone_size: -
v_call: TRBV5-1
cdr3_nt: TGCGCCAGCACACGGACAGGCCTTAGCTCCTATAATTCACCCCTCCACTTT
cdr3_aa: CASTRTGLSSYNSPLHF

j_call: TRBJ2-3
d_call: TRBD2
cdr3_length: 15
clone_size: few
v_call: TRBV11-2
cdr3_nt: TGTGCCAGCAGCTTATTAGCGGGGGGCCAGGGTACGCAGTATTTT
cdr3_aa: CASSLLAGGQGTQYF

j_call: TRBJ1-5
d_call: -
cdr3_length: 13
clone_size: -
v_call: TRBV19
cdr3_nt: TGTGCCAGTAGTATAGCAATGGACATGGCCCAGCATTTT
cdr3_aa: CASSIAMDMAQHF

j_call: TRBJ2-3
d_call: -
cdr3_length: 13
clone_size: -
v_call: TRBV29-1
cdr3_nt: TGCAGCGTTTCGACAGATCGCACAGATACGCAGTATTTT
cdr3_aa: CSVSTDRTDTQYF

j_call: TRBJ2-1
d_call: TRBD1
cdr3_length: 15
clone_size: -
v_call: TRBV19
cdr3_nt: TGTGCCAGTAGTATTGGGGGGACAGGGGTGGATGAGCAGTTCTTC
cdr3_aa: CASSIGGTGVDEQFF

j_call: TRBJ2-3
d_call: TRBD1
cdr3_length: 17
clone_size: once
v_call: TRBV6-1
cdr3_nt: TGTGCCAGCAGTGAAGTGTGGACAGGGGGAGAGGCAGATACGCAGTATTTT
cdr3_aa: CASSEVWTGGEADTQYF

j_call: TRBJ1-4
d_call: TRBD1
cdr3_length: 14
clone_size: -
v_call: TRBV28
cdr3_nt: TGTGCCAGCCAAGGGACAGGGGATTTGGAAAAACTGTTTTTT
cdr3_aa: CASQGTGDLEKLFF

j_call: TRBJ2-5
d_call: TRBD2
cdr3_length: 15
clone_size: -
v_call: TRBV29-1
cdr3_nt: TGCAGCGGCGGACTAGCGGGGGGGCGGGAGGAGACCCAGTACTTC
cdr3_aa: CSGGLAGGREETQYF

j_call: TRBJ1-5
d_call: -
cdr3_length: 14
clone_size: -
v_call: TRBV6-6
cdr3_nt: TGTGCCAGCAGTCCAAACAGGGACCCAGGGCCCCAGCATTTT
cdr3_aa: CASSPNRDPGPQHF

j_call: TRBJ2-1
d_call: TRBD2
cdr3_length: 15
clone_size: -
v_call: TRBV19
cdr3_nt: TGTGCCAGTACACTTAGCGGGGATTCCTACAATGAGCAGTTCTTC
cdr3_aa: CASTLSGDSYNEQFF